Included here is one TCR beta chain sequence, with context. Its antigen is currently unknown. Treatment of the sample: roughly 11-day PBMC culture with coronavirus spike peptide pools or control peptides (ViraFEST assay). CD4+ T-cell collection from the unexposed donor predated the COVID-19 pandemic (2011-2018). ViraFEST used peptide pools to expand antigen-specific T cells before TCR sequencing. The data were obtained in a study of vaccination and CD4 T cells after COVID-19. Study details: Stimulation of the cells used overlapping spike peptide pools from SARS-CoV-2 and from the common cold coronaviruses HCoV-NL63, HCoV-OC43 and HCoV-229E. In the control cultures, a CEFX pool, an HIV-1 Nef pool, or no peptide was supplied.

Sequenced with the Oncomine TCR Beta short-read assay was DNA taken from cultured CD4+ T cells. CD4+ T cells were cultured, and genomic DNA was extracted from them. From the PCR reads, TCRdb called clonotypes with MiXCR, one entry per CDR3 protein. This repertoire shows around 9,100 distinct CDR3 sequences, 30% to 45% found once; its top ten account for roughly 23%. Between the trimmed V and J ends, which lost 3 bases and 5 bases, there was a span of 5 bases. The CDR3 contains 11 residues. Germline assignment: CDR1 SQVTM and CDR2 ANQGSEA. The rearrangement links TRBV29-1 to TRBJ1-3; no clear D. Specimen: CD4+ T cells from blood, cultured in vitro. The clonotype originates from a human donor in good health. The CDR3 region has the DNA TGCAGCGTTGACTGGAGAAACACCATATATTTT. This sequence encodes CSVDWRNTIYF.